The 27 T cell receptor beta chains given below trace back to one sample, sequenced in a study of CXCR3-negative and CXCR3-positive naive CD8 T cells. Findings and limits, study-wide: For CXCR3-positive naive cells, TRB CDR3s were more hydrophobic than those of CXCR3-negative naive cells.

UMI-labeled 5' RACE TRB cDNA libraries were prepared from the cells. TCRdb re-called the 5' RACE reads and shows each CDR3 protein once, DNA omitted. This sample's clone table lists some 150,000 distinct CDR3 sequences. Their antigen targets remain unknown. Sequencing input: naive CXCR3+ CD8+ T cells from blood. Subset reported: CD45RO-CCR7+CD27+CD95- naive CD8+ T cells expressing CXCR3 (TNR3+). These receptors were taken from a human donor in good health. Some clones in this sample may be carry-over from other donors' samples.

The rearrangement links TRBV7-6 to TRBJ2-1; TCRdb proposes TRBD2, but this gene call is untestable without DNA. The CDR3 length is 16 residues. CDR1 is SGHVS and CDR2 is FNYEAQ in the germline V gene. CDR3 sequence reads: CASSLDIAGGLDEQFF.

The V gene is TRBV29-1, the J gene TRBJ1-1. The V gene's germline CDR1 is SQVTM and CDR2 ANQGSEA. CDR3 length: 13 residues. CDR3 sequence: CSLSGGTYTEAFF.

The chain carries TRBV7-9 and TRBJ1-2. Germline V gives CDR1 SEHNR, CDR2 FQNEAQ (reference sequence). This CDR3 has 15 amino acids. The CDR3: CASSLASPTNYGYTF. Full variable domain (outside the CDR3, taken from reference TRBV7-9 and TRBJ1-2): DTGVSQNPRHKITKRGQNVTFRCDPISEHNRLYWYRQTLGQGPEFLTYFQNEAQLEKSRLLSDRFSAERPKGSFSTLEIQRTEQGDSAMYLCASSLASPTNYGYTFGSGTRLTVV.

CDR3 sequence reads: CASSFQGRNEQYF. The chain carries TRBV5-1 and TRBJ2-7; lacking DNA, the TRBD1 call made by TCRdb goes unchecked. The CDR3 is 13 amino acids. Germline CDR1 and CDR2: SGHRS and YFSETQ.

J is TRBJ2-7 and V is TRBV4-1. Per the germline V gene, CDR1 is MGHRA and CDR2 is YSYEKL. This CDR3 is built from 15 residues. CDR3 amino acids: CASSQGSRGTYEQYF.

This chain connects TRBV5-6 to TRBJ2-2; TCRdb reports TRBD2, a call that lacks DNA to check it against. CDR1 and CDR2 (germline): SGHDT, YYEEEE. This CDR3 is 16 amino acids long. The CDR3 protein is CASSWGGLVNTGELFF. The full variable domain, with the rest looked up from reference TRBV5-6 and TRBJ2-2, is DAGVTQSPTHLIKTRGQQVTLRCSPKSGHDTVSWYQQALGQGPQFIFQYYEEEERQRGNFPDRFSGHQFPNYSSELNVNALLLGDSALYLCASSWGGLVNTGELFFGEGSRLTVL.

The chain links TRBV9 to TRBJ2-1; lacking DNA, the TRBD2 call made by TCRdb goes unchecked. Germline V gene sequence: CDR1 SGDLS, CDR2 YYNGEE. The CDR3 is 14 amino acids. CDR3 loop: CASSPTNQLMEQFF.

The chain joins TRBV7-2 to TRBJ2-5; as DNA is missing, the TRBD2 call by TCRdb cannot be tested. Germline V gene data show CDR1 as SGHTA and CDR2 as FQGNSA. The CDR3 is 19 amino acids. This CDR3 reads CASSPALRLAGGPPETQHF.

This chain uses TRBV12-3 or TRBV12-4 with TRBJ2-2. This CDR3 region has 14 residues. The chain's CDR3 is CASSSSWGTGELFF.

V usage is TRBV6-4 and J usage is TRBJ1-1; TCRdb's assignment of TRBD1 cannot be checked, as there is no DNA. Germline loops: CDR1 MRHNA, CDR2 SNTAGT. This CDR3 is built from 13 residues. The CDR3: CASRGQGGTEAFF.

The V and J genes are TRBV10-3 and TRBJ2-7; TCRdb gives TRBD1 as the D gene, but with no DNA this cannot be confirmed. The germline CDR1 and CDR2 sequences are ENHRY and SYGVKD. This CDR3 contains 15 residues. The CDR3 loop reads CAIAPGQGSSYEQYF.

The V gene is TRBV7-7, the J gene TRBJ2-5. CDR1 is SSHAT, CDR2 FNYEAQ, per germline (reference sequence). The CDR3 is 13 residues long. CDR3 in amino acids: CASSLVRMETQYF.

CDR3 region: CSVASSGAWGTEAFF. The chain couples TRBV29-1 to TRBJ1-1; the D call from TCRdb, TRBD1, cannot be confirmed without DNA. CDR1 is SQVTM, CDR2 ANQGSEA, per germline. The CDR3 contains 15 residues.

V is TRBV7-9 and J is TRBJ2-4; TCRdb gives TRBD1 as the D gene, but with no DNA this cannot be confirmed. CDR3 size: 16 residues. CDR1 is SEHNR, CDR2 FQNEAQ, per germline (reference sequence). CDR3 sequence reads: CASSKPGGLAKNIQYF.

CDR3 protein: CASSFSDSGTYEQYF. The chain combines TRBV7-6 with TRBJ2-7; lacking DNA, the TRBD2 call made by TCRdb goes unchecked. The CDR3 length is 15 residues. Germline CDR1 reads SGHVS; CDR2 reads FNYEAQ.

V and J are TRBV5-1 and TRBJ2-5; TCRdb returns TRBD1, unconfirmable since there is no DNA. Germline V gene data show CDR1 as SGHRS and CDR2 as YFSETQ. CDR3 length: 14 residues. CDR3 residues: CASSYGTAQETQYF.

The chain links TRBV25-1 to TRBJ2-3. The CDR3 contains 11 residues. The germline CDR1 and CDR2 sequences are MGHDK and SYGVNS. CDR3 region: CASSESYTQYF. The variable domain in full, completed from reference TRBV25-1 and TRBJ2-3, reads EADIYQTPRYLVIGTGKKITLECSQTMGHDKMYWYQQDPGMELHLIHYSYGVNSTEKGDLSSESTVSRIRTEHFPLTLESARPSHTSQYLCASSESYTQYFGPGTRLTVL.

This chain uses TRBV6-2 or TRBV6-3 with TRBJ2-7; TCRdb's D call, TRBD1, is unchecked because there is no DNA. This CDR3 comprises 14 residues. CDR1 is MNHEY, CDR2 SVGEGT, per germline. CDR3 sequence reads: CASGRGGTAYEQYF.

The gene calls are TRBV28 and TRBJ1-1. The germline V gene has CDR1 MDHEN and CDR2 SYDVKM. The length of the CDR3 is 11 residues. The CDR3 sequence: CASIWGTEAFF.

The chain is built from TRBV9 and TRBJ2-7; TCRdb lists TRBD1, though no DNA is available to test this call. CDR1 SGDLS and CDR2 YYNGEE come from the germline V gene. This CDR3 comprises 15 residues. This chain's CDR3 is CASSVARDGSYEQYF.

The V gene is TRBV12-3 or TRBV12-4, the J gene TRBJ2-3; TCRdb's assignment of TRBD1 cannot be checked, as there is no DNA. CDR3 length: 20 amino acids. CDR3 residues: CASSLVGPQRHGSRADTQYF.

The J gene is TRBJ2-3, the V gene TRBV25-1; the TCRdb D gene call, TRBD2, has no DNA to confirm it. The CDR3 length is 14 residues. Germline values: CDR1 MGHDK, CDR2 SYGVNS. The CDR3 spells CAASGGTYTDTQYF.

The CDR3: CASSLVEGNTGELFF. The genes are TRBV5-5 and TRBJ2-2; as DNA is missing, the TRBD2 call by TCRdb cannot be tested. Germline loops: CDR1 SGHKS, CDR2 YYEKEE (reference sequence). The CDR3 length is 15 residues.

This sequence joins TRBV23-1 and TRBJ2-4; the TCRdb D gene call, TRBD1, has no DNA to confirm it. TRBV23-1 is an ORF, with its function uncertain. CDR3 size: 19 residues. Here the CDR3 reads CASSQFQEGHHLAKNIQYF.

The rearrangement links TRBV27 to TRBJ2-1. CDR1 and CDR2 from the germline V gene are MNHEY and SMNVEV (reference sequence). This CDR3 contains 14 residues. This CDR3 is CASSLSGFLNEQFF.

This chain joins TRBV5-1 and TRBJ2-7; TCRdb reports TRBD1, a call that lacks DNA to check it against. Germline V gives CDR1 SGHRS, CDR2 YFSETQ. This CDR3 comprises 16 residues. This CDR3 is CASSISGTGLGYEQYF. Variable domain in full (rest from reference TRBV5-1 and TRBJ2-7): KAGVTQTPRYLIKTRGQQVTLSCSPISGHRSVSWYQQTPGQGLQFLFEYFSETQRNKGNFPGRFSGRQFSNSRSEMNVSTLELGDSALYLCASSISGTGLGYEQYFGPGTRLTVT.

The chain uses TRBV6-6 and TRBJ2-7; TCRdb calls TRBD1, which cannot be checked without DNA. This CDR3 contains 15 residues. The V gene's germline CDR1 is MNHNY and CDR2 SVGAGI (reference sequence). CDR3 protein: CASSFGQGVLYEQYF.